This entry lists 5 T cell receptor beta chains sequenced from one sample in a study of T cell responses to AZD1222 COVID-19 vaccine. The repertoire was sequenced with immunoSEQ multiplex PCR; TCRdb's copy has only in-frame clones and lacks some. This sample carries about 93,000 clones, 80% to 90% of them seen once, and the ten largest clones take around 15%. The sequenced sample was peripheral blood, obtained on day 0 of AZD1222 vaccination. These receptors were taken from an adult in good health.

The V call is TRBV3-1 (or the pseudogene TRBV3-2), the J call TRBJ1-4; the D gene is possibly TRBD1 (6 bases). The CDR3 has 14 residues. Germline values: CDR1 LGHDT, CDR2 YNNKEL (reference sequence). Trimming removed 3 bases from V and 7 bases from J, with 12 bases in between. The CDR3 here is CASSHRGSGEKLFF. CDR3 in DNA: TGTGCCAGCAGCCACAGGGGAAGTGGTGAAAAACTGTTTTTT.

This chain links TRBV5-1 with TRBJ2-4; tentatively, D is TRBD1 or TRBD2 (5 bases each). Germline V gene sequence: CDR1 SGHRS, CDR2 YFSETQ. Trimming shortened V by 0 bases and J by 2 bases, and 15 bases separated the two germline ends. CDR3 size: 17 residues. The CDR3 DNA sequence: TGCGCCAGCAGCTTGGCCCGGGACGGAGGAACCAAAAACATTCAGTACTTC. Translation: CASSLARDGGTKNIQYF.

The CDR3 loop is CASSLPGGQGTEAFF. CDR3 bases: TGTGCCAGCAGCCTACCTGGGGGACAGGGCACTGAAGCTTTCTTT. The chain joins TRBV5-4 to TRBJ1-1; 9 bases agree with TRBD1. Germline CDR1 reads SGHNT; CDR2 reads YYREEE (reference sequence). The CDR3 has 15 residues. The ends lost 4 bases at V and 4 bases at J; junction bases unmatched: 8.

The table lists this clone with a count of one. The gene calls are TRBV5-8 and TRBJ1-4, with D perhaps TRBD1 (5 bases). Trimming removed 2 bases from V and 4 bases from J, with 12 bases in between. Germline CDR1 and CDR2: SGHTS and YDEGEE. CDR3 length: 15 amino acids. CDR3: CASSFRQTDNEKLFF. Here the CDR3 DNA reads TGTGCCAGCAGCTTCCGACAGACCGATAATGAAAAACTGTTTTTT.

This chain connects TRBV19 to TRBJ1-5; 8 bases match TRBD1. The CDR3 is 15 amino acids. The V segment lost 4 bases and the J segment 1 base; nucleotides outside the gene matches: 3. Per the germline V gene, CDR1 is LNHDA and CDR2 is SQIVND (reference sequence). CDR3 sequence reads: CASSTGGGSNQPQHF. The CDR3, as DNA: TGTGCCAGTAGTACAGGGGGCGGAAGCAATCAGCCCCAGCATTTT.